This T cell receptor (beta chain) was obtained from a study of blood T cell repertoires in COVID-19. As for the study in general: In each case, the material was cDNA or gDNA derived from T cells, B-cell-depleted T cells, or PBMCs.

The cohort comprised adults aged 18 to 89 years residing in 20 to 30 US areas. Donors were grouped by their self-reported clinical history. Original data processing: Estimation of nucleated cell counts was performed using reference gene primer amplification. Produced via immunoSEQ multiplex PCR; TCRdb's table is partial and in-frame only. The V and J calls and clone size were taken over from that table, and D and trimming were inferred from the DNA. This table holds 200,000 to 250,000 clones, approximately 88% found once. This clone was seen once. The sequenced sample consisted of PBMCs or T cells enriched from blood (not recorded which). The receptor's source is a woman aged 30 to 39 who had been exposed to COVID-19.

As DNA, the CDR3 is TGTGCCAGCAGTTACCGGAATCAGGGGAATGAGCAGTTCTTC. Translation gives CASSYRNQGNEQFF. This rearrangement joins TRBV6-5 to TRBJ2-1; perhaps TRBD1 as D (6 bases). Trimming took off 2 bases at V and 7 bases at J, with 12 bases between the two ends. The CDR3 runs to 14 residues. Germline CDR1 and CDR2: MNHEY and SVGAGI.